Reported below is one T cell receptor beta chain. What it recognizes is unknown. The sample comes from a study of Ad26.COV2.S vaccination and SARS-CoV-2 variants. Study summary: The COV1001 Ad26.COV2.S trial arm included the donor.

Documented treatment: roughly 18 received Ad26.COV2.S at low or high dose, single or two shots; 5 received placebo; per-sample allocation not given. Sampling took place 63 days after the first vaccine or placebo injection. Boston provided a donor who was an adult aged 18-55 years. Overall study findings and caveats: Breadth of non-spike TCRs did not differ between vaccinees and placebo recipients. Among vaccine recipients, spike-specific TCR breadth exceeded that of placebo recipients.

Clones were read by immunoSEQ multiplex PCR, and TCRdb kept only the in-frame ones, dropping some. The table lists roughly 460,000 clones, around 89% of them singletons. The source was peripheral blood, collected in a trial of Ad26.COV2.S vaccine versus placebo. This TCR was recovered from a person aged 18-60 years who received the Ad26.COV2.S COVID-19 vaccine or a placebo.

The CDR3 DNA is TGTGCCAGCAGCTTATATGGCCATAATAATTCACCCCTCCACTTT. This sequence encodes CASSLYGHNNSPLHF. The gene calls are TRBV7-3 and TRBJ1-6; D is unclear. Per the germline V gene, CDR1 is SGHTA and CDR2 is FQGTGA. The V end was cut by 2 bases, the J end by 5 bases, with 10 bases between. The CDR3 is 15 residues long. Using reference TRBV7-3 and TRBJ1-6 for the parts outside the CDR3, the full variable domain is GAGVSQTPSNKVTEKGKYVELRCDPISGHTALYWYRQSLGQGPEFLIYFQGTGAADDSGLPNDRFFAVRPEGSVSTLKIQRTERGDSAVYLCASSLYGHNNSPLHFGNGTRLTVT.